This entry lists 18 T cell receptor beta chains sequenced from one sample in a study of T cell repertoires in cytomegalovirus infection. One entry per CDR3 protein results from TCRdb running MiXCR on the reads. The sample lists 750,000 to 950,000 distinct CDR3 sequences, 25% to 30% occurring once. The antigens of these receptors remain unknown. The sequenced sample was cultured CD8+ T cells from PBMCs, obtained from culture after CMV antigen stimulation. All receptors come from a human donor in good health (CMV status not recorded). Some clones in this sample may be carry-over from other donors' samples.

The CDR3 sequence: CASSPWTGGGGTDTQYF. As DNA, the CDR3 is TGTGCCAGTAGTCCCTGGACAGGGGGCGGAGGCACAGATACGCAGTATTTT. The chain combines TRBV19 with TRBJ2-3, with 11 bases identical to TRBD1. CDR1 and CDR2 (germline): LNHDA, SQIVND (reference sequence). This CDR3 has 17 amino acids. The junction had 8 bases not matched to a gene; V was cut back by 5 bases and J by 1 base.

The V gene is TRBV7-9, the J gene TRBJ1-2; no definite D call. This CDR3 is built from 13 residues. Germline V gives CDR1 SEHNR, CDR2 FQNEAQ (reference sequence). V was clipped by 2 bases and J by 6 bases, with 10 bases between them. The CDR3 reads CASSLSGNDGYTF. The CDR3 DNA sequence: TGTGCCAGCAGCTTATCCGGGAATGATGGCTACACCTTC.

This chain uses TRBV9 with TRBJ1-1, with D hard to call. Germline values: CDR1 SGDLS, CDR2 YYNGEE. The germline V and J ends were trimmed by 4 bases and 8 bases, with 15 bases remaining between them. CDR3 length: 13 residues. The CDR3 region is CASSTGVKIEAFF. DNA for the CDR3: TGTGCCAGCAGCACGGGAGTTAAAATCGAAGCTTTCTTT.

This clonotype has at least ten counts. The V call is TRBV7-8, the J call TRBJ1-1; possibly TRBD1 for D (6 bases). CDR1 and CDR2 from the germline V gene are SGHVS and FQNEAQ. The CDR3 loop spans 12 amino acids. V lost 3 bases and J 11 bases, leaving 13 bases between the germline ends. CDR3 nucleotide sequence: TGTGCCAGCAGCTTCTCCGGGGGCTATGCTTTCTTT. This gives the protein CASSFSGGYAFF.

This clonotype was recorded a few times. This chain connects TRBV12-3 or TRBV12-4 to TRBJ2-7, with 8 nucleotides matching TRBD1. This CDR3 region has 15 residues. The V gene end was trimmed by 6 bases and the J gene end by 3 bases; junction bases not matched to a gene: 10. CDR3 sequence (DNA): TGTGCCAGCAGCCTCGGACAGGGAGAAGTCTACGAGCAGTACGTC. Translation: CASSLGQGEVYEQYV.

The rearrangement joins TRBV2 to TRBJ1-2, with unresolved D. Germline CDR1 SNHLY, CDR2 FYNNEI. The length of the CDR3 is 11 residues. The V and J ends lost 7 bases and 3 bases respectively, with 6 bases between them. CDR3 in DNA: TGTGCCAGCAACGGATACTATGGCTACACCTTC. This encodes CASNGYYGYTF.

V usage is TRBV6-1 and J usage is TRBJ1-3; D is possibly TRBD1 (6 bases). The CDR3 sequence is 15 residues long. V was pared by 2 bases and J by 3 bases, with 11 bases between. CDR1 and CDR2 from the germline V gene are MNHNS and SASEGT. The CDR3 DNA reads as TGTGCCAGCAGTGAACCAGGGGTTTTTGGAAACACCATATATTTT. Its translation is CASSEPGVFGNTIYF.

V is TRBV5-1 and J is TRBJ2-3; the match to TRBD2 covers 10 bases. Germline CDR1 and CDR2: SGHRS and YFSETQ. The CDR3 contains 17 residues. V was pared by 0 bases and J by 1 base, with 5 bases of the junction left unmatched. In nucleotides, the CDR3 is TGCGCCAGCAGCTTGGAGTCTCTAGCGGGGGGCACAGATACGCAGTATTTT. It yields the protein CASSLESLAGGTDTQYF.

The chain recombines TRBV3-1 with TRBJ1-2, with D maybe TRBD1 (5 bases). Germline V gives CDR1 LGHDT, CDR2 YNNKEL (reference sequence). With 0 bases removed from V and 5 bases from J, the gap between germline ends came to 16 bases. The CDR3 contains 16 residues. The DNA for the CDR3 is TGTGCCAGCAGCCAAGATCAGGATGACAGAAATTATGGCTACACCTTC. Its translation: CASSQDQDDRNYGYTF.

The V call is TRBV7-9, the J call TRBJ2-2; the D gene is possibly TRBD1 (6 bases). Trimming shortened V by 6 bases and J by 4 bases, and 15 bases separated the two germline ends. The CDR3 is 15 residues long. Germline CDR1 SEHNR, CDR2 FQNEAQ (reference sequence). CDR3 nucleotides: TGTGCCAGCAGTCGACCGGGACACAGCACCGGGGAGCTGTTTTTT. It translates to CASSRPGHSTGELFF.

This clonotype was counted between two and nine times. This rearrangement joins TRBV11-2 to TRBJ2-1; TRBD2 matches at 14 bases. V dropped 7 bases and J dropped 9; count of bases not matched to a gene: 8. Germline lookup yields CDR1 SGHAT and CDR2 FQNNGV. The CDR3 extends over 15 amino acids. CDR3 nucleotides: TGTGCCAGCAACCTTCGGACTAGCGGGGGGCCTGAGCAGTTCTTC. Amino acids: CASNLRTSGGPEQFF.

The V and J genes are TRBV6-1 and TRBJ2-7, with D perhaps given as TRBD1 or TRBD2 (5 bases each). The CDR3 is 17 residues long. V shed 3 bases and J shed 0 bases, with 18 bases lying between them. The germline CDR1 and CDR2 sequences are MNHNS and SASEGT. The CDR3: CASSDRTGTASSYEQYV. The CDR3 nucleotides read TGTGCCAGCAGTGACCGGACCGGGACCGCGAGCTCCTACGAGCAGTACGTC.

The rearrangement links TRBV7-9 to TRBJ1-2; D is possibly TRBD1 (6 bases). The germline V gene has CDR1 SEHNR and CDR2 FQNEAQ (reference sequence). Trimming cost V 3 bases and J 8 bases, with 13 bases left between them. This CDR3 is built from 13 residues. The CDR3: CASSFTGQGGYTF. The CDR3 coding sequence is TGTGCCAGCAGCTTCACAGGGCAAGGGGGCTACACCTTC.

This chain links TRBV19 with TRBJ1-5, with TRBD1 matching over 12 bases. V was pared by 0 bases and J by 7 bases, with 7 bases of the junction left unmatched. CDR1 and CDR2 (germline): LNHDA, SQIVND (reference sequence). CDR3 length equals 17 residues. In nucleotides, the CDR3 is TGTGCCAGTAGTATAGATACCGGGACAGGGGGCCGACAGCCCCAGCATTTT. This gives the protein CASSIDTGTGGRQPQHF.

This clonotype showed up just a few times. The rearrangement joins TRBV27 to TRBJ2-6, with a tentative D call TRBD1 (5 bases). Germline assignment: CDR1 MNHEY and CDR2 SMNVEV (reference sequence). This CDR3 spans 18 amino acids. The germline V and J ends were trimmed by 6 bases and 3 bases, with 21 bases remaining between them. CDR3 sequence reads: CASSTWRGAAYGANVLTF. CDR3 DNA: TGTGCCAGCAGCACCTGGCGTGGGGCAGCGTATGGGGCCAACGTCCTGACTTTC.

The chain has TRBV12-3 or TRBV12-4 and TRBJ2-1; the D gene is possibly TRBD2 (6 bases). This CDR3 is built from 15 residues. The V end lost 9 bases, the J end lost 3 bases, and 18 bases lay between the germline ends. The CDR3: CASLGEGLLYNEQFF. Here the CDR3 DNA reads TGTGCCAGTTTGGGGGAAGGACTACTCTACAATGAGCAGTTCTTC.

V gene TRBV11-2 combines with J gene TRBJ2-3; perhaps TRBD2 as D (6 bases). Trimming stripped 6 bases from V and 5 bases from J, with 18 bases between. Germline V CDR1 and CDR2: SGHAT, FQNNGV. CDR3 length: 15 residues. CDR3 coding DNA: TGTGCCAGCAGTATAACAGGAGGGCTAGGAGATACGCAGTATTTT. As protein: CASSITGGLGDTQYF.

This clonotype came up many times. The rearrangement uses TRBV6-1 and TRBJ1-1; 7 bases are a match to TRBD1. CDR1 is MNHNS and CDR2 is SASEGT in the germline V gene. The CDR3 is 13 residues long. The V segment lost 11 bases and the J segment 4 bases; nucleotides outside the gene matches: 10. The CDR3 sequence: CASKGASVTEAFF. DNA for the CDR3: TGTGCCTCAAAGGGGGCCTCCGTCACTGAAGCTTTCTTT.